The source of this T cell receptor beta chain is a study of response to subunit inactivated influenza vaccine. Each CDR3 protein gets one entry after TCRdb re-called the RT-PCR reads with MiXCR. The sample yields 300,000 to 350,000 distinct CDR3 sequences, about 20% seen once. The sample holds many counts of this clonotype. Germline V gene data show CDR1 as SGHTA and CDR2 as FQGNSA. This CDR3 spans 14 amino acids. Trimming cost V 2 bases and J 7 bases, with 14 bases left between them. This TCR was sampled from a man between 50 and 69 years old who received an inactivated influenza vaccine. The chain is built from TRBV7-2 and TRBJ1-1; no clear D. The material sequenced was PBMCs from blood, taken approximately 20 months after vaccination. The CDR3 spells CASSLLTPPDEAFF. CDR3 in DNA: TGTGCCAGCAGCTTATTGACGCCGCCGGATGAAGCTTTCTTT.